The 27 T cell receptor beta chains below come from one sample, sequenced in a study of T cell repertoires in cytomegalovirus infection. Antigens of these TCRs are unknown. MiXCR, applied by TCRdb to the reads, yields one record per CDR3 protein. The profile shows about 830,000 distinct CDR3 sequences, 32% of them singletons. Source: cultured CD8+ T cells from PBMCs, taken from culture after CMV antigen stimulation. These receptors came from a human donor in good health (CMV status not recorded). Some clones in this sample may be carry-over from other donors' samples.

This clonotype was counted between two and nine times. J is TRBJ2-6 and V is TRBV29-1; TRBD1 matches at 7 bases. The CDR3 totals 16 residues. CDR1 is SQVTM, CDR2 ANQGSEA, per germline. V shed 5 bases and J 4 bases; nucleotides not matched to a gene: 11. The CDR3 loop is CSVPGQPAGGANVLTF. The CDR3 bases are TGCAGCGTTCCGGGACAGCCCGCTGGGGGGGCCAACGTCCTGACTTTC. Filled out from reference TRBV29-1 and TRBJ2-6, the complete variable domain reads SAVISQKPSRDICQRGTSLTIQCQVDSQVTMMFWYRQQPGQSLTLIATANQGSEATYESGFVIDKFPISRPNLTFSTLTVSNMSPEDSSIYLCSVPGQPAGGANVLTFGAGSRLTVL.

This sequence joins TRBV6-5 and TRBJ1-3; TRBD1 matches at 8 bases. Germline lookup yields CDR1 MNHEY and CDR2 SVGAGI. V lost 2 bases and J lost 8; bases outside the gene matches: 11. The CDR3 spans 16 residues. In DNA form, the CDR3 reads TGTGCCAGCAGTTACAGCGTCGGGCAGGGGGCTCACACCATATATTTT. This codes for CASSYSVGQGAHTIYF.

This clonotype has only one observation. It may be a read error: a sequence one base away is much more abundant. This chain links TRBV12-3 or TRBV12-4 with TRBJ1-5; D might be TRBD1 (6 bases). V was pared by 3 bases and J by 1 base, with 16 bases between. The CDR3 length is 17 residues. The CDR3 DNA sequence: TGTGCCAGCAGTTTTATGTGGGGGCGCGAGAGCAATCAGCCCCAGCATTTT. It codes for CASSFMWGRESNQPQHF.

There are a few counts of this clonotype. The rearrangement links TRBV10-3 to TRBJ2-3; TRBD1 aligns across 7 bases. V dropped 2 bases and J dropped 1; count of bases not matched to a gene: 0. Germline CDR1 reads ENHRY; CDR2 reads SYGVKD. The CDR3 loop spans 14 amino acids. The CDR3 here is CAISEQGGTDTQYF. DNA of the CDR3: TGTGCCATCAGTGAGCAGGGGGGCACAGATACGCAGTATTTT.

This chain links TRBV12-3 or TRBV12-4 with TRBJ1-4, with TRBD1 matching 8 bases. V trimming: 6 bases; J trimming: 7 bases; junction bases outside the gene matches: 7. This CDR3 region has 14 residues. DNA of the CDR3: TGTGCCAGCAGATTCGGACAGGGTTCTGAAAAACTGTTTTTT. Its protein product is CASRFGQGSEKLFF.

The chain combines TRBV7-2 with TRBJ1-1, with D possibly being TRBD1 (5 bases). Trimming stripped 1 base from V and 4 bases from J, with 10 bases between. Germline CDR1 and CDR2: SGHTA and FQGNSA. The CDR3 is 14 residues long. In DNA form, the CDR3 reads TGTGCCAGCAGCTTAGTGAGGGGCCGCACTGAAGCTTTCTTT. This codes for CASSLVRGRTEAFF.

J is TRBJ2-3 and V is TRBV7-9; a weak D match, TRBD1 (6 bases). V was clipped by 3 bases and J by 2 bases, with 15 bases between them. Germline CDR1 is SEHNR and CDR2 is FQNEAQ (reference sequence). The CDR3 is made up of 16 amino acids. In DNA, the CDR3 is TGTGCCAGCAGCTTCCGTCAACAGGGTCCCACAGATACGCAGTATTTT. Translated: CASSFRQQGPTDTQYF. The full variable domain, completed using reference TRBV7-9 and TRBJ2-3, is DTGVSQNPRHKITKRGQNVTFRCDPISEHNRLYWYRQTLGQGPEFLTYFQNEAQLEKSRLLSDRFSAERPKGSFSTLEIQRTEQGDSAMYLCASSFRQQGPTDTQYFGPGTRLTVL.

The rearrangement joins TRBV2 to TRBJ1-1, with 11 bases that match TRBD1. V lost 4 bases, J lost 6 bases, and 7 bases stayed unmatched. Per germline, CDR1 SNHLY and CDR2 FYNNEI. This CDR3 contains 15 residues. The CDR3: CASSGLGQGASEAFF. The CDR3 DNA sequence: TGTGCCAGCAGTGGGTTAGGACAGGGGGCGTCTGAAGCTTTCTTT.

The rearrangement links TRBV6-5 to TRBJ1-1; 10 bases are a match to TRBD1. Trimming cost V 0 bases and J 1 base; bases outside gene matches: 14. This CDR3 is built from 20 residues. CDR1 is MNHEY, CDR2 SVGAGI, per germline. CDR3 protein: CASSYSLTGGIFIRNTEAFF. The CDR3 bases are TGTGCCAGCAGTTACTCGCTGACAGGGGGCATTTTTATTAGGAACACTGAAGCTTTCTTT.

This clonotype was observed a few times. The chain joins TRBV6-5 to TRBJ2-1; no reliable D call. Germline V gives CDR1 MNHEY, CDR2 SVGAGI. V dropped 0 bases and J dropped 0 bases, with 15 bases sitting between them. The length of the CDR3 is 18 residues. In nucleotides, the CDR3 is TGTGCCAGCAGTTACTCGATCGTTCGTCGGAGCTCCTACAATGAGCAGTTCTTC. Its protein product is CASSYSIVRRSSYNEQFF.

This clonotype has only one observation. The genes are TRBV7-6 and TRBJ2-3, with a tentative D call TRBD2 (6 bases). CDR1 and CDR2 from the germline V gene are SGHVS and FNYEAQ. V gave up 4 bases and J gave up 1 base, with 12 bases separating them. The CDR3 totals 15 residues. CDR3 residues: CASSSPLAGTDTQYF. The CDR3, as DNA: TGTGCCAGCAGCTCGCCACTAGCCGGCACAGATACGCAGTATTTT. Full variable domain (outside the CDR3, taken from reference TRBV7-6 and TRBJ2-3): GAGVSQSPRYKVTKRGQDVALRCDPISGHVSLYWYRQALGQGPEFLTYFNYEAQQDKSGLPNDRFSAERPEGSISTLTIQRTEQRDSAMYRCASSSPLAGTDTQYFGPGTRLTVL.

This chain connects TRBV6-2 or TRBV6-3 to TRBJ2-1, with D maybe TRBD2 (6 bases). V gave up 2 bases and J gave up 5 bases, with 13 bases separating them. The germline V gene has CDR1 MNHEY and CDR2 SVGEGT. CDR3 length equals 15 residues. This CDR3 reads CASSYAGSADNEQFF. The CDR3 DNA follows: TGTGCCAGCAGTTACGCGGGGTCCGCCGACAATGAGCAGTTCTTC.

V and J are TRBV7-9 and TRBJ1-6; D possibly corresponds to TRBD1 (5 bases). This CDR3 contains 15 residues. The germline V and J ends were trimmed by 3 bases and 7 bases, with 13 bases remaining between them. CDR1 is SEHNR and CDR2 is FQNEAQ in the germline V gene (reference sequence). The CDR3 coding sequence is TGTGCCAGCAGCTTCCCACCGGGACGGAATTCACCCCTCCACTTT. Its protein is CASSFPPGRNSPLHF.

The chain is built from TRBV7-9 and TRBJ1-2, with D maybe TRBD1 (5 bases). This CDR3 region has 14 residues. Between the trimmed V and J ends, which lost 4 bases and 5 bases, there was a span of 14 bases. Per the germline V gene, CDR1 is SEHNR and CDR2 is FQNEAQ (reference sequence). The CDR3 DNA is TGTGCCAGCAGCTCTCGGGGCAGGGAATATGGCTACACCTTC. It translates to CASSSRGREYGYTF.

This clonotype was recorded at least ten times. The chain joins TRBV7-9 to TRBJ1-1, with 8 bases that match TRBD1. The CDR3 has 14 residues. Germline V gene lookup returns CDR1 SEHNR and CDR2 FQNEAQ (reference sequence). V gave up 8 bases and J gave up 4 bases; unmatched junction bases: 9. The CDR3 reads CASLETGAGTEAFF. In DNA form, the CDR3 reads TGTGCCAGCCTCGAGACAGGGGCGGGCACTGAAGCTTTCTTT.

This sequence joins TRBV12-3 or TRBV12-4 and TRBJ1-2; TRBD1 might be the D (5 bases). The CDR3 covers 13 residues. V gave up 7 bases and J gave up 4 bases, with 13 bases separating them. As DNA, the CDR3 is TGTGCCAGCACCGGGACCACGGGCTATGGCTACACCTTC. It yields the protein CASTGTTGYGYTF.

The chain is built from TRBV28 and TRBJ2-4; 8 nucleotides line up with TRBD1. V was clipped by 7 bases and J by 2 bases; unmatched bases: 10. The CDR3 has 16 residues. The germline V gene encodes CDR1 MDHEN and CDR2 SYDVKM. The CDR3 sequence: CASTQGRDRSKNIQYF. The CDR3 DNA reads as TGTGCCAGCACCCAGGGGCGGGACAGGTCCAAAAACATTCAGTACTTC.

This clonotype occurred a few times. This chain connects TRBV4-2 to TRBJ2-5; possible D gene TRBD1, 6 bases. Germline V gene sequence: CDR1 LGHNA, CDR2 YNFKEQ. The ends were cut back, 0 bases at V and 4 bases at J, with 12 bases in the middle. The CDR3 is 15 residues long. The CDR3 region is CASSQDLRGTETQYF. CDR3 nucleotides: TGTGCCAGCAGCCAAGATCTAAGGGGGACAGAGACCCAGTACTTC.

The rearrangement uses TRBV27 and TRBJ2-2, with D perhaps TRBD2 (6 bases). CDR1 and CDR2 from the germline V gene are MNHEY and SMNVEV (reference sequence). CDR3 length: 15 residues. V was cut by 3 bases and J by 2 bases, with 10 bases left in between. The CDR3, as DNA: TGTGCCAGCAGTTTCGGGACTCGAAACACCGGGGAGCTGTTTTTT. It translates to CASSFGTRNTGELFF.

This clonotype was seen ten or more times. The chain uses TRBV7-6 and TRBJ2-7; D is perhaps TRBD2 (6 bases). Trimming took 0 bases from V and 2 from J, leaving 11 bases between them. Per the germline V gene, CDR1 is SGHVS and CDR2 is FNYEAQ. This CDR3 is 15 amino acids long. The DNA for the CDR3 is TGTGCCAGCAGCTTAGCGGATGGACTAACCTACGAGCAGTACGTC. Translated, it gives CASSLADGLTYEQYV.

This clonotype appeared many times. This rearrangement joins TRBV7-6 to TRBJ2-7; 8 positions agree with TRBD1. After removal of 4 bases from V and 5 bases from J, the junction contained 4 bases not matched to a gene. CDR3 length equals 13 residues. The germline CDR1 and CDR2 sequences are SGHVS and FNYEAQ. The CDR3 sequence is CASSSDRADEQYF. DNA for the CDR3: TGTGCCAGCAGCTCGGACAGGGCTGACGAGCAGTACTTC.

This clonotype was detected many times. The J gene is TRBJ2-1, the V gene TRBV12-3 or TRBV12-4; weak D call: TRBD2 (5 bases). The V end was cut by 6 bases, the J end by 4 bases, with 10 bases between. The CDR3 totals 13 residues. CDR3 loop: CASRASLYNEQFF. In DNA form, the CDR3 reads TGTGCCAGCAGGGCTAGCTTGTACAATGAGCAGTTCTTC.

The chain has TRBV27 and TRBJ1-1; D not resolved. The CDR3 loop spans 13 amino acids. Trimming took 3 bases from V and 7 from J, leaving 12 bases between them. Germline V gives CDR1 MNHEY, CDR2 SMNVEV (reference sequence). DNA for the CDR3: TGTGCCAGCAGTTTTGGGCGGGTAAATGAAGCTTTCTTT. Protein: CASSFGRVNEAFF.

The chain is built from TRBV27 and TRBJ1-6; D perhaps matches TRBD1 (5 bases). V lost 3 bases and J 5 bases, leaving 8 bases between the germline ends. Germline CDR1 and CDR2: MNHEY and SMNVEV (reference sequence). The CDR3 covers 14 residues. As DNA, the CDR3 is TGTGCCAGCAGTTTGCGGGGGAATAATTCACCCCTCCACTTT. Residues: CASSLRGNNSPLHF.

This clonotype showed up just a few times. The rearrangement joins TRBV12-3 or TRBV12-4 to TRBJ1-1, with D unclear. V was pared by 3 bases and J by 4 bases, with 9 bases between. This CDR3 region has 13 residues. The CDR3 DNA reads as TGTGCCAGCAGTTTCGGGCCGGCCACTGAAGCTTTCTTT. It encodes CASSFGPATEAFF.

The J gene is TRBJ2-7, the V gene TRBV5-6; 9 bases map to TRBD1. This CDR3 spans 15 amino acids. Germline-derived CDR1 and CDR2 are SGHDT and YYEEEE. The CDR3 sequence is CATSLDGTGSYEQYV. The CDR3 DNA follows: TGTGCCACCAGCTTGGATGGGACAGGGTCCTACGAGCAGTACGTC.

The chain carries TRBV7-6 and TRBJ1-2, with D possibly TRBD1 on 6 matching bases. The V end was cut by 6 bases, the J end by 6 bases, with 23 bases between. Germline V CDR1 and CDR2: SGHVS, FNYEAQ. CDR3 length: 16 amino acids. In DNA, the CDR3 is TGTGCCAGCAGTCCAGACAGGAGGGCCCTTCTCCATGGCTACACCTTC. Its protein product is CASSPDRRALLHGYTF.